A single sample is the source of the 20 T cell receptor beta chains below, sequenced in a study of lymphopenia after photon versus proton radiotherapy. Here immunoSEQ multiplex PCR was the method, and the copy in TCRdb shows in-frame clones only, minus some. The sample holds 20,000 to 25,000 clones, around 90% seen once. Sequencing was performed on peripheral blood, taken from a patient treated with proton-based radiotherapy. All receptors come from a woman between 70 and 85 years old with pancreatic cancer. Some clones in this sample may be carry-over from other donors' samples.

The V and J genes are TRBV7-8 and TRBJ2-3; 14 bases are a match to TRBD2. This CDR3 contains 19 residues. V trimming: 5 bases; J trimming: 3 bases; junction bases outside the gene matches: 13. Germline V gene lookup returns CDR1 SGHVS and CDR2 FQNEAQ. The CDR3 nucleotides read TGTGCCAGCAGCACGGGACTAGCGGGAGACGCTCGGCGGACAGATACGCAGTATTTT. It encodes CASSTGLAGDARRTDTQYF.

The chain is built from TRBV30 and TRBJ2-1; 12 positions agree with TRBD2. The J segment lost 8 bases and the V segment lost 4 bases, leaving 9 bases of the junction unmatched. Germline assignment: CDR1 GTSNPN and CDR2 SVGIG (reference sequence). The CDR3 is made up of 15 amino acids. CDR3 bases: TGTGCCTGGAACCGACTAGCGGGAGACAGCGATGAGCAGTTCTTC. Translating it yields CAWNRLAGDSDEQFF. The full variable domain, its missing parts supplied by reference TRBV30 and TRBJ2-1, is SQTIHQWPATLVQPVGSPLSLECTVEGTSNPNLYWYRQAAGRGLQLLFYSVGIGQISSEVPQNLSASRPQDRQFILSSKKLLLSDSGFYLCAWNRLAGDSDEQFFGPGTRLTVL.

This clone was counted once. The chain joins TRBV5-4 to TRBJ2-3; D may match TRBD1 or TRBD2 (5 bases each). Germline V lookup: CDR1 SGHNT, CDR2 YYREEE (reference sequence). The ends were cut back, 2 bases at V and 4 bases at J, with 8 bases in the middle. The CDR3 sequence is 13 residues long. CDR3 amino acids: CASSFLGADTQYF. The CDR3, as DNA: TGTGCCAGCAGCTTCTTGGGGGCAGATACGCAGTATTTT. The whole variable domain, filled in from reference TRBV5-4 and TRBJ2-3, reads ETGVTQSPTHLIKTRGQQVTLRCSSQSGHNTVSWYQQALGQGPQFIFQYYREEENGRGNFPPRFSGLQFPNYSSELNVNALELDDSALYLCASSFLGADTQYFGPGTRLTVL.

The chain employs TRBV19 and TRBJ1-1; 8 nucleotides align to TRBD1. This CDR3 spans 15 amino acids. Germline CDR1 LNHDA, CDR2 SQIVND (reference sequence). The junction had 5 bases not matched to a gene; V was cut back by 4 bases and J by 1 base. CDR3 bases: TGTGCCAGTAGTACAGGGGGCAACAGGAACACTGAAGCTTTCTTT. This encodes CASSTGGNRNTEAFF.

The chain couples TRBV10-2 to TRBJ2-7; D is possibly TRBD1 (6 bases). The V gene lost 3 bases and the J gene lost 5 bases, with 11 bases spanning the gap. The CDR3 contains 13 residues. The V gene's germline CDR1 is WSHSY and CDR2 SAAADI. In DNA, the CDR3 is TGCGCCAGCAGTGAACAGGGCATGAACGAGCAGTACTTC. Translation gives CASSEQGMNEQYF.

Written as DNA, the CDR3 is TGTGCCAGCAGCCTCCTTGCCGGGACTAGCGGGAGTTTATTCTTC. Translating gives CASSLLAGTSGSLFF. The rearrangement links TRBV7-3 to TRBJ2-1; 14 bases are shared with TRBD2. CDR3 size: 15 residues. Germline V CDR1 and CDR2: SGHTA, FQGTGA. The V and J ends lost 5 bases and 16 bases, in that order; junction bases with no gene match: 13.

V is TRBV30 and J is TRBJ1-2; 7 bases line up with TRBD1. Trimming cost V 1 base and J 3 bases; bases outside gene matches: 2. Germline V gene sequence: CDR1 GTSNPN, CDR2 SVGIG (reference sequence). The CDR3 has 13 amino acids. Here the CDR3 reads CAWSATGDYGYTF. CDR3 bases: TGTGCCTGGAGTGCTACAGGGGACTATGGCTACACCTTC.

The CDR3 coding sequence is TGTGCCAGTAGCACCAGGACGGACAACTATGGCTACACCTTC. Translation: CASSTRTDNYGYTF. The chain joins TRBV19 to TRBJ1-2; no clear D. Trimming cost V 6 bases and J 2 bases, with 13 bases left between them. The CDR3 totals 14 residues. The V gene's germline CDR1 is LNHDA and CDR2 SQIVND (reference sequence).

There are a few counts of this clone. The J gene is TRBJ2-3, the V gene TRBV2; D may be TRBD1 (5 bases). CDR1 is SNHLY, CDR2 FYNNEI, per germline. V lost 3 bases and J 1 base, leaving 11 bases between the germline ends. The CDR3 has 15 residues. The chain's CDR3 is CASSDRGSGTDTQYF. The DNA of the CDR3 is TGTGCCAGCAGTGATAGGGGTAGTGGCACAGATACGCAGTATTTT.

This clone was picked up one time. The V and J genes are TRBV5-1 and TRBJ1-2; 8 bases fit TRBD1. Germline V lookup: CDR1 SGHRS, CDR2 YFSETQ. V was pared by 5 bases and J by 6 bases, with 12 bases of the junction left unmatched. The CDR3 spans 15 residues. CDR3 sequence: CASSPDLQGANGYTF. The CDR3 nucleotides are TGCGCCAGCAGTCCCGACCTGCAGGGGGCGAATGGCTACACCTTC.

The gene calls are TRBV5-6 and TRBJ2-1, with no clear D. The germline V and J ends were trimmed by 0 bases and 3 bases, with 13 bases remaining between them. Germline V CDR1 and CDR2: SGHDT, YYEEEE. CDR3 length equals 16 residues. As DNA, the CDR3 is TGTGCCAGCAGCTTGGAAAGGAGAGGATTCTACAATGAGCAGTTCTTC. Its protein product is CASSLERRGFYNEQFF.

This clone was observed once. The genes are TRBV7-9 and TRBJ1-1; D not certain. The length of the CDR3 is 13 residues. The V and J ends lost 3 bases and 5 bases respectively, with 10 bases between them. CDR1 is SEHNR, CDR2 FQNEAQ, per germline (reference sequence). The CDR3 region has the DNA TGTGCCAGCAGCTTCGCTAGGGAGACTGAAGCTTTCTTT. It specifies CASSFARETEAFF.

This chain connects TRBV19 to TRBJ2-2; no firm D call. The germline V and J ends were trimmed by 6 bases and 6 bases, with 11 bases remaining between them. CDR3 length: 13 amino acids. The germline gives CDR1 LNHDA, CDR2 SQIVND (reference sequence). The CDR3 protein is CASRTLYAGELFF. CDR3 in DNA: TGTGCCAGTAGAACCCTCTACGCCGGGGAGCTGTTTTTT.

The chain recombines TRBV15 with TRBJ2-2; 7 nucleotides align to TRBD2. The germline gives CDR1 LNHNV, CDR2 YYDKDF (reference sequence). The CDR3 contains 15 residues. With 3 bases clipped from V and 6 bases from J, the junction kept 7 bases outside the gene matches. The DNA for the CDR3 is TGTGCCACCAGCAGGGGCGGGAGCGTGGCCGGGGAGCTGTTTTTT. Translating gives CATSRGGSVAGELFF.

The V and J genes are TRBV6-5 and TRBJ1-4; D is possibly TRBD1 (6 bases). CDR3 length equals 15 residues. V dropped 8 bases and J dropped 8 bases, with 21 bases sitting between them. Germline-derived CDR1 and CDR2 are MNHEY and SVGAGI. The CDR3 spells CASAETGSNREKLFF. The CDR3 coding sequence is TGTGCCAGCGCGGAAACAGGGTCCAACCGCGAAAAACTGTTTTTT.

This chain connects TRBV28 to TRBJ2-2; maybe TRBD1 (6 bases). Germline V lookup: CDR1 MDHEN, CDR2 SYDVKM. V lost 4 bases and J lost 7, with 7 bases in between. The CDR3 has 12 residues. The DNA for the CDR3 is TGTGCCAGCAGTTGGGGGCTCGGGGAGCTGTTTTTT. The encoded protein is CASSWGLGELFF.

The rearrangement uses TRBV6-1 and TRBJ2-5; a possible D gene is TRBD1 (6 bases). Germline V gene data show CDR1 as MNHNS and CDR2 as SASEGT. The CDR3 loop spans 14 amino acids. V was pared by 8 bases and J by 4 bases, with 17 bases between. This CDR3 is CASEGGRGGETQYF. The DNA for the CDR3 is TGTGCCAGCGAGGGCGGGCGAGGGGGAGAGACCCAGTACTTC.

The rearrangement links TRBV11-2 to TRBJ2-3; 11 bases fit TRBD2. Germline-derived CDR1 and CDR2 are SGHAT and FQNNGV. The CDR3 covers 16 residues. The J segment lost 3 bases and the V segment lost 5 bases, leaving 7 bases of the junction unmatched. The CDR3 bases are TGTGCCAGCAGCACCGGGACTAGCGGAATGACAGATACGCAGTATTTT. Its translation: CASSTGTSGMTDTQYF. The variable domain in full, with the rest retrieved from reference TRBV11-2 and TRBJ2-3, is EAGVAQSPRYKIIEKRQSVAFWCNPISGHATLYWYQQILGQGPKLLIQFQNNGVVDDSQLPKDRFSAERLKGVDSTLKIQPAKLEDSAVYLCASSTGTSGMTDTQYFGPGTRLTVL.

The chain carries TRBV20-1 and TRBJ2-7; D might be TRBD1 (6 bases). The CDR3 has 11 residues. Germline V lookup: CDR1 DFQATT, CDR2 SNEGSKA (reference sequence). Trimming removed 6 bases from V and 4 bases from J, with 10 bases in between. The CDR3, as DNA: TGCAGTGCCGGGGACACGTACGAGCAGTACTTC. This codes for CSAGDTYEQYF.

The chain links TRBV6-6 to TRBJ2-3, with 7 bases that match TRBD1. The CDR3 is 12 residues long. Germline V lookup: CDR1 MNHNY, CDR2 SVGAGI (reference sequence). Trimming removed 6 bases from V and 8 bases from J; junction bases left unmatched: 5. The chain's CDR3 is CASRGGRGTQYF. CDR3 nucleotides: TGTGCCAGCAGAGGGGGCCGGGGTACGCAGTATTTT.